This TCR beta chain was recovered during a study of T-cell memory formation after mild COVID-19. Study observations and caveats: In second-wave clones peaking day 37, SARS-CoV-2 specificity remained unconfirmed. Clones contracting across day 15 to 85 had a balanced CD4/CD8 profile; later expanding clones leaned CD4+.

TCRdb fed the 5' RACE reads into MiXCR, producing one record per CDR3 protein. The table shows about 400,000 distinct CDR3 sequences, with under 25% occurring only once. This clonotype was observed a handful of times. Its specificity is unknown. The CDR3 sequence is 15 residues long. Trimming at V came to 6 bases and at J to 3 bases, leaving 6 bases not matched to a gene. The receptor was derived from an adult woman who had mild COVID-19 (a few samples of this study predate the infection). Cell type and time point are not known. This chain joins TRBV12-3 or TRBV12-4 and TRBJ2-2; TRBD1 matches 8 bases. The specimen was PBMCs or a T cell subset sorted from them (not recorded which). CDR3 sequence: CASSSTGEDTGELFF. CDR3 coding DNA: TGTGCCAGCAGCTCGACAGGGGAGGACACCGGGGAGCTGTTTTTT.